The entry that follows covers one TCR beta chain sequence. What it binds is not known. This record belongs to a study of shared clonotypes between healthy human individuals. The overall study: With ages of 18 to 49, the donors were two women and a few men.

Germline V CDR1 and CDR2: MGHRA, YSYEKL. The length of the CDR3 is 17 residues. Trimming cost V 4 bases and J 4 bases, with 19 bases left between them. Study-wide findings and caveats: Depth was large, yet rarefaction showed that sorted-subset sequencing was incomplete.

The table came from immunoSEQ multiplex PCR; TCRdb's copy has only in-frame clones and leaves some out. The top ten hold 0.35% to 0.45% of the sample, which has 2 million to 3 million clones, 93% seen once. The sample comprised naive CD4+ T cells from PBMCs. The subset was: CD45RA+ positively selected. The receptor comes from a man younger than 35 in good health. Some clones in this sample may be carry-over from other donors' samples. The gene calls are TRBV4-1 and TRBJ2-2; D possibly corresponds to TRBD2 (7 bases). The CDR3, as DNA: TGCGCCAGCAGCCCTGGTCGGGGGCGGGAGCTCACCGGGGAGCTGTTTTTT. Translating it yields CASSPGRGRELTGELFF.